This entry features one T cell receptor (beta chain) sequence. This entry is derived from a study of blood T cell repertoires in COVID-19. Study context: Collection of acute and convalescent COVID-19 samples took place in the United States, Italy and Spain. Nucleic acid was either cDNA or gDNA, and it came from T cells, B-cell-depleted T cells, or PBMCs.

The assay was immunoSEQ multiplex PCR, and TCRdb's table has in-frame clones only and misses some. The data show about 430,000 clones, more than 70% seen once. The CDR3 runs to 21 residues. Germline V gene lookup returns CDR1 SGDLS and CDR2 YYNGEE. V shed 0 bases and J 2 bases; nucleotides not matched to a gene: 16. Within 2 weeks before study entry, exposed participants met a COVID-19 case. Sequencing was carried out using PBMCs or T cells enriched from blood (not recorded which). The clonotype originates from a woman aged 18-29 years who had been exposed to COVID-19. The rearrangement joins TRBV9 to TRBJ2-5; 13 nucleotides line up with TRBD2. DNA of the CDR3: TGTGCCAGCAGCGTAGCTCAGAGACGACTAGCGGGGGGAGATGGGCAAGAGACCCAGTACTTC. Residues: CASSVAQRRLAGGDGQETQYF. The whole variable domain, remainder taken from reference TRBV9 and TRBJ2-5, is DSGVTQTPKHLITATGQRVTLRCSPRSGDLSVYWYQQSLDQGLQFLIQYYNGEERAKGNILERFSAQQFPDLHSELNLSSLELGDSALYFCASSVAQRRLAGGDGQETQYFGPGTRLLVL.